This T cell receptor beta chain was recorded in a study of blood T cell repertoires in COVID-19. Overall study context: The origin of the acute and convalescent COVID-19 samples was the United States, Italy and Spain. Nucleic acid was either cDNA or gDNA, and it came from T cells, B-cell-depleted T cells, or PBMCs.

CDR1 is SQVTM, CDR2 ANQGSEA, per germline. This CDR3 region has 13 residues. With 7 bases clipped from V and 4 bases from J, the junction kept 8 bases outside the gene matches. Authors' processing steps: Researchers report that nucleated cell counts were estimated from reference gene primer amplification. The method was immunoSEQ multiplex PCR; TCRdb's version includes in-frame clones alone and lacks a portion of them. Clone size and V and J calls were adopted from that table, with D and trimming inferred from the DNA. The sample includes hundreds of thousands of clones, over 80% of them seen just once.

The clonotype comes from a man aged 35-49 years with acute or convalescent COVID-19. J is TRBJ2-7 and V is TRBV29-1; 9 nucleotides match TRBD1. The material sequenced was peripheral blood. The CDR3: CSARLTGGYEQYF. The CDR3 nucleotides read TGCAGCGCGCGGCTGACAGGGGGGTACGAGCAGTACTTC.